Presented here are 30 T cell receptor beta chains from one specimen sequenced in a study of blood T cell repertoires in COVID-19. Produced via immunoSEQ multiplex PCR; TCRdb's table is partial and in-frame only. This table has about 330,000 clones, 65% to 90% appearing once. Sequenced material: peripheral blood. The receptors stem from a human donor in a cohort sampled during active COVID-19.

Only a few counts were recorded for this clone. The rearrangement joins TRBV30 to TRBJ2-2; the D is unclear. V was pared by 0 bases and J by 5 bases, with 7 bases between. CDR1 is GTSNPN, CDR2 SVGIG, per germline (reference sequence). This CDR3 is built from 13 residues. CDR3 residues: CAWSVLMTGELFF. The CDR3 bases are TGTGCCTGGAGTGTACTAATGACCGGGGAGCTGTTTTTT.

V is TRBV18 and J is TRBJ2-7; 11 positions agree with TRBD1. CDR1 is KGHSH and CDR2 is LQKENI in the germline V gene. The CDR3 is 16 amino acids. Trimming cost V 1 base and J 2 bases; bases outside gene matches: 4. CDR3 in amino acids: CASSPLGTGGTYEQYF. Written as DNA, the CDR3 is TGTGCCAGCTCACCACTCGGGACAGGGGGGACCTACGAGCAGTACTTC.

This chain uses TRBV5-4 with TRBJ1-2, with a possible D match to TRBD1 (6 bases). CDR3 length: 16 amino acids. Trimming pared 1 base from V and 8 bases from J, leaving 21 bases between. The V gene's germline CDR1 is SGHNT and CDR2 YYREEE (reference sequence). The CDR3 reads CASSLRSTGSRGGYTF. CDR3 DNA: TGTGCCAGCAGCTTGCGGTCTACAGGGTCTAGGGGAGGCTACACCTTC.

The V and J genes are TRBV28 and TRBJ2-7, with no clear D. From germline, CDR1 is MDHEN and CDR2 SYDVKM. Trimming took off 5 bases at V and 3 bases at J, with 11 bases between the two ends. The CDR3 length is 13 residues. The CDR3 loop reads CASSKRRNYEQYF. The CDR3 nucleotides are TGTGCCAGCAGTAAAAGGAGAAACTACGAGCAGTACTTC.

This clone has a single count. The CDR3 DNA sequence: TGTGCCAGCAGCTTTCCGAGGGCGGGGGTCAATGAGCAGTTCTTC. It specifies CASSFPRAGVNEQFF. The genes are TRBV11-2 and TRBJ2-1, with 7 bases matching TRBD2. The CDR3 runs to 15 residues. Trimming removed 3 bases from V and 6 bases from J; junction bases left unmatched: 8. Germline assignment: CDR1 SGHAT and CDR2 FQNNGV. Looking up the rest from reference TRBV11-2 and TRBJ2-1 gives the full variable domain: EAGVAQSPRYKIIEKRQSVAFWCNPISGHATLYWYQQILGQGPKLLIQFQNNGVVDDSQLPKDRFSAERLKGVDSTLKIQPAKLEDSAVYLCASSFPRAGVNEQFFGPGTRLTVL.

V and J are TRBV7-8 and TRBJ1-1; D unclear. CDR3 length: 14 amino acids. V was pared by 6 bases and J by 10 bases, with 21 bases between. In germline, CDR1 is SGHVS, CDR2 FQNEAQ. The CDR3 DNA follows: TGTGCCAGCAGTCATCCGGAGGGCGCCTACTCAGCTTTCTTT. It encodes CASSHPEGAYSAFF.

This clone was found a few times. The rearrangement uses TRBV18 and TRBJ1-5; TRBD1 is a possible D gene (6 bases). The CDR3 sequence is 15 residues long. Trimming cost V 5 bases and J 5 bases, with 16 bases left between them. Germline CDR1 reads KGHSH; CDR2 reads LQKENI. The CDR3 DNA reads TGTGCCAGCTCAGGTACAGGGAGCCTTTATCAGCCCCAGCATTTT. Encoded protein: CASSGTGSLYQPQHF.

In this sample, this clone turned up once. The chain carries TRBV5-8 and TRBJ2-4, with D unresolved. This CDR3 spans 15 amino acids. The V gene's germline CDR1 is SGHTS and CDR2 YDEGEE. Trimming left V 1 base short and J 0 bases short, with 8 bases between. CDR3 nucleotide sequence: TGTGCCAGCAGCTTGACTATTCTAGCCAAAAACATTCAGTACTTC. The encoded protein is CASSLTILAKNIQYF.

For the CDR3, the DNA is TGTGCCAGCTCGCGAGGGACAGGGCAAGAGACCCAGTACTTC. It codes for CASSRGTGQETQYF. The V and J genes are TRBV18 and TRBJ2-5, with TRBD1 identical over 9 bases. Germline loops: CDR1 KGHSH, CDR2 LQKENI. The trim removed 6 bases at V and 2 bases at J, leaving 4 bases unmatched. This CDR3 has 14 residues.

CDR3 sequence (DNA): TGTGCCAGCAGCTTGCGCCGGGGGACCTACAATGAGCAGTTCTTC. This encodes CASSLRRGTYNEQFF. This chain links TRBV7-3 with TRBJ2-1; D is perhaps TRBD2 (6 bases). The V end was cut by 3 bases, the J end by 2 bases, with 11 bases between. The CDR3 spans 15 residues. The V gene's germline CDR1 is SGHTA and CDR2 FQGTGA.

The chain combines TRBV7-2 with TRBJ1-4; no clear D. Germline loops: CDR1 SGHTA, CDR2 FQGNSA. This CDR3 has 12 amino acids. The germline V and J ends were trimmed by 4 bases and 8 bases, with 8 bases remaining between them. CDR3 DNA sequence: TGTGCCAGCAGCTCCCTGACAGAAAAACTGTTTTTT. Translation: CASSSLTEKLFF.

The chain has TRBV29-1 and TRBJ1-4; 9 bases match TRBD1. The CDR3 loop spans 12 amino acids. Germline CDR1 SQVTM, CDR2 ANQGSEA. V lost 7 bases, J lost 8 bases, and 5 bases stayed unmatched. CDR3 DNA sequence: TGCAGCGGGGGACAGGGAAGAGAAAAACTGTTTTTT. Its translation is CSGGQGREKLFF.

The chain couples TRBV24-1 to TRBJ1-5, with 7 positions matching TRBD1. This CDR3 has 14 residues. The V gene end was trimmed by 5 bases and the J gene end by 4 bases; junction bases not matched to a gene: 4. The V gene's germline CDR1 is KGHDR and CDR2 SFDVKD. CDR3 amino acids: CATSAGGTNQPQHF. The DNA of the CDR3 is TGTGCCACCAGTGCAGGGGGGACGAATCAGCCCCAGCATTTT.

CDR3: CASSYTGTPNSPLHF. CDR3 DNA sequence: TGTGCCAGCAGTTACACCGGGACTCCCAATTCACCCCTCCACTTT. This chain links TRBV6-5 with TRBJ1-6, with a tentative D call TRBD1 (5 bases). The germline V gene has CDR1 MNHEY and CDR2 SVGAGI. Trimming took off 2 bases at V and 7 bases at J, with 12 bases between the two ends. This CDR3 has 15 residues.

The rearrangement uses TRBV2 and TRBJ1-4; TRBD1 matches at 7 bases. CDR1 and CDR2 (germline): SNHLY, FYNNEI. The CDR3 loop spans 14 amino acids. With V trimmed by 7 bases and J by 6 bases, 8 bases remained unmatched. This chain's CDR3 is CASTPGQSYEKLFF. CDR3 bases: TGTGCCAGCACCCCGGGACAGTCCTATGAAAAACTGTTTTTT.

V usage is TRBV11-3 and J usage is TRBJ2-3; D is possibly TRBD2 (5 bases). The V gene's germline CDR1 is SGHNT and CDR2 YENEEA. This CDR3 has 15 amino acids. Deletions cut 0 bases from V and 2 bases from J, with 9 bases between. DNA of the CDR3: TGTGCCAGCAGCTTAGACGGCGGGCCCACAGATACGCAGTATTTT. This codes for CASSLDGGPTDTQYF. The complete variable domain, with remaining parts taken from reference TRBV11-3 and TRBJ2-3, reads EAGVVQSPRYKIIEKKQPVAFWCNPISGHNTLYWYLQNLGQGPELLIRYENEEAVDDSQLPKDRFSAERLKGVDSTLKIQPAELGDSAVYLCASSLDGGPTDTQYFGPGTRLTVL.

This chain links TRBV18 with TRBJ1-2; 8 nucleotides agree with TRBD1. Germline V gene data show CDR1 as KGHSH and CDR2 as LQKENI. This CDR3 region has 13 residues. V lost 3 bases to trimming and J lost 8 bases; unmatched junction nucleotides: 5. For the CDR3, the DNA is TGTGCCAGCTCACCGGACAGGGTGGAGGGCTACACCTTC. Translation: CASSPDRVEGYTF.

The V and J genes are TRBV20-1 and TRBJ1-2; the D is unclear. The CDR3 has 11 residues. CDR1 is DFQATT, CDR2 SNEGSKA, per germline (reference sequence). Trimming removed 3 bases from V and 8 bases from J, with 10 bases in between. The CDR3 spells CSARYSGGYTF. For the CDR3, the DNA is TGCAGTGCTAGGTACTCGGGAGGCTACACCTTC.

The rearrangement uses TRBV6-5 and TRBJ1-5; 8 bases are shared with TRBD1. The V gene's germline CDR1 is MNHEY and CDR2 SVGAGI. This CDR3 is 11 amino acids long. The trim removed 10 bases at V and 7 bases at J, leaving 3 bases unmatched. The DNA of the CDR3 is TGTGCCATTGGACAGGGCCAGCCCCAGCATTTT. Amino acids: CAIGQGQPQHF.

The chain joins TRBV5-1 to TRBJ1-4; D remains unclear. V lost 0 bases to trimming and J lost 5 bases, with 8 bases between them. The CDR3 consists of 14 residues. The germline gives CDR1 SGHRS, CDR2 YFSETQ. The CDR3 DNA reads TGCGCCAGCAGCTTGGGAATGAGGAATGAAAAACTGTTTTTT. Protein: CASSLGMRNEKLFF.

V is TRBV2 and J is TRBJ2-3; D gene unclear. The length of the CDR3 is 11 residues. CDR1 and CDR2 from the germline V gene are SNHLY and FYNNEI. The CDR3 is CAGGYTDTQYF. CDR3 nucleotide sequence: TGTGCAGGCGGATACACAGATACGCAGTATTTT.

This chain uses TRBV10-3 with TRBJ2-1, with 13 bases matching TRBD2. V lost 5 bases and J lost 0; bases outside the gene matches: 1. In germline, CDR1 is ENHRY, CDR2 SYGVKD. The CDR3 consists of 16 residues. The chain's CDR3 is CAISRLAGGSYNEQFF. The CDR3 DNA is TGTGCCATCAGTCGACTAGCGGGGGGCTCCTACAATGAGCAGTTCTTC.

The CDR3: CASSLAGDVYTEAFF. DNA of the CDR3: TGCGCCAGCAGCTTGGCCGGGGATGTATACACTGAAGCTTTCTTT. The chain uses TRBV5-1 and TRBJ1-1; D gene uncertain. CDR1 is SGHRS, CDR2 YFSETQ, per germline. Between the trimmed V and J ends, which lost 0 bases and 3 bases, there was a span of 12 bases. This CDR3 contains 15 residues.

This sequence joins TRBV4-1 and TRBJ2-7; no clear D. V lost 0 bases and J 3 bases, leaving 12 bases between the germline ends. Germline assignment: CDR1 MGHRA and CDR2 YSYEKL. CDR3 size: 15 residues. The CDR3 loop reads CASSQDGGQLYEQYF. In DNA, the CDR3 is TGCGCCAGCAGCCAAGATGGTGGGCAGCTCTACGAGCAGTACTTC.

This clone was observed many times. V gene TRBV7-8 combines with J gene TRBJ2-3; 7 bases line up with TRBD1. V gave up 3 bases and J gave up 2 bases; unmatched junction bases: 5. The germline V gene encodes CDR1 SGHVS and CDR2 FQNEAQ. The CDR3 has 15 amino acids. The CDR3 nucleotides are TGTGCCAGCAGCTTCGCGACAGGGTCCACAGATACGCAGTATTTT. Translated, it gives CASSFATGSTDTQYF. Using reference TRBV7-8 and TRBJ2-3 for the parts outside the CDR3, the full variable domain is GAGVSQSPRYKVAKRGQDVALRCDPISGHVSLFWYQQALGQGPEFLTYFQNEAQLDKSGLPSDRFFAERPEGSVSTLKIQRTQQEDSAVYLCASSFATGSTDTQYFGPGTRLTVL.

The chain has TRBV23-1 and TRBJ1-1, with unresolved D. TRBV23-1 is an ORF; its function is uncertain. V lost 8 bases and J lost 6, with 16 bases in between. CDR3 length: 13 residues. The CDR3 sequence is CASCYPGSPEAFF. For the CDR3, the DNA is TGCGCCAGCTGTTATCCTGGGAGCCCTGAAGCTTTCTTT.

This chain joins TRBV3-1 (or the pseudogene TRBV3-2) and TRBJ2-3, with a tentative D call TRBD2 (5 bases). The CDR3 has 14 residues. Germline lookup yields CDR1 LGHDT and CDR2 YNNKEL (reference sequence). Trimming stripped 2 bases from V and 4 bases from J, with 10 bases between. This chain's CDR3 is CASSQRRIADTQYF. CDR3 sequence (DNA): TGTGCCAGCAGCCAACGGAGGATTGCAGATACGCAGTATTTT.

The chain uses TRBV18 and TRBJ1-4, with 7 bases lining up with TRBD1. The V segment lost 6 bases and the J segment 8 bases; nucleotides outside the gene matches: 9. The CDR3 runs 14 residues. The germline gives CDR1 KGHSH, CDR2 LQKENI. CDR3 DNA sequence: TGTGCCAGCTCCCCCACAGGGGATGGAGAAAAACTGTTTTTT. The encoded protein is CASSPTGDGEKLFF.

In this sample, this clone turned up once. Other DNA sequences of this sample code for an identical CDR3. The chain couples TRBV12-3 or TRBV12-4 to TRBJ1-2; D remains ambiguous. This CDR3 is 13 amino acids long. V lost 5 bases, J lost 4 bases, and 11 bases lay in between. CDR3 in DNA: TGTGCCAGCAGTCGCGACCGGGGCTATGGCTACACCTTC. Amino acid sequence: CASSRDRGYGYTF.

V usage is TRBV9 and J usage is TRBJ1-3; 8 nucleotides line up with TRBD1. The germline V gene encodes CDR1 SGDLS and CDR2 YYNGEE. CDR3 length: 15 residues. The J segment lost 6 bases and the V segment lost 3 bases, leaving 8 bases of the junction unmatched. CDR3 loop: CASSEWSGGENTIYF. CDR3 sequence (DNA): TGTGCCAGCAGCGAGTGGTCAGGGGGCGAAAACACCATATATTTT. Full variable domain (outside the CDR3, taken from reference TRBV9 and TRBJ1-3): DSGVTQTPKHLITATGQRVTLRCSPRSGDLSVYWYQQSLDQGLQFLIQYYNGEERAKGNILERFSAQQFPDLHSELNLSSLELGDSALYFCASSEWSGGENTIYFGEGSWLTVV.